This passage covers 2 T cell receptor beta chains from one sample sequenced in a study of blood T cell repertoires in COVID-19. This table comes from immunoSEQ multiplex PCR, and its TCRdb copy is limited to in-frame clones, with some not included. The sample gives approximately 300,000 clones, about nine tenths of which show up once; approximately 2.2% is in the top ten. Sequenced input: peripheral blood. These receptors originate from a man aged 18 to 30 with active or convalescent COVID-19.

V gene TRBV7-9 combines with J gene TRBJ2-7, with TRBD2 as a possible D gene (5 bases). Trimming removed 2 bases from V and 3 bases from J, with 5 bases in between. The CDR3 sequence is 12 residues long. Germline CDR1 is SEHNR and CDR2 is FQNEAQ (reference sequence). DNA for the CDR3: TGTGCCAGCAGCTTAACTAGCTACGAGCAGTACTTC. It translates to CASSLTSYEQYF.

The chain carries TRBV27 and TRBJ2-5; 9 bases map to TRBD2. The length of the CDR3 is 15 residues. V gave up 5 bases and J gave up 5 bases; unmatched junction bases: 9. Germline CDR1 reads MNHEY; CDR2 reads SMNVEV (reference sequence). The CDR3 reads CASSGMREGLETQYF. DNA for the CDR3: TGTGCCAGCAGTGGGATGCGGGAGGGCCTCGAGACCCAGTACTTC.